Listed below are T cell receptor beta chains from one sample, sequenced in a study of OX40 agonist ivuxolimab in advanced cancers. The table came from immunoSEQ multiplex PCR; TCRdb's copy has only in-frame clones and leaves some out. The sample holds fewer than 85,000 clones; around 93% are singletons and the top ten take 0.53%. Sequences were derived from CD4+ or CD8+ T cells sorted from blood, sampled in a trial of the OX40 agonist ivuxolimab. These receptor sequences come from an adult with an advanced solid tumor such as melanoma, head and neck, liver or kidney cancer. Both conserved end residues are part of each CDR3.

V,CDR3
TRBV27,CASGRTGGSEAFF
TRBV25-1,CASSERMGRAAEAFF
TRBV4-3,CASSQDALLAGVVAGANVLTF
TRBV30,CASRLTGGVLFF
TRBV28,CASSFGGTAHSGNTIYF
TRBV7-9,CASTGQISGNTIYF
TRBV27,CASSFSRNYGYTF
TRBV7-2,CASSLHWSGANVLTF
TRBV19,CASSLRGLAGGSYEQYF
TRBV7-9,CASSISGLGGYEQYF
TRBV10-3,CATRRGRAGDIDEQFF
TRBV11-3,CASSLAVGGQVLGTQYF
TRBV10-3,CAISNLSGRPDGYTF
TRBV7-2,CASSFSSSLNTEAFF
TRBV19,CASSAQGGSDTQYF
TRBV5-1,CASKGARGTYNEQFF